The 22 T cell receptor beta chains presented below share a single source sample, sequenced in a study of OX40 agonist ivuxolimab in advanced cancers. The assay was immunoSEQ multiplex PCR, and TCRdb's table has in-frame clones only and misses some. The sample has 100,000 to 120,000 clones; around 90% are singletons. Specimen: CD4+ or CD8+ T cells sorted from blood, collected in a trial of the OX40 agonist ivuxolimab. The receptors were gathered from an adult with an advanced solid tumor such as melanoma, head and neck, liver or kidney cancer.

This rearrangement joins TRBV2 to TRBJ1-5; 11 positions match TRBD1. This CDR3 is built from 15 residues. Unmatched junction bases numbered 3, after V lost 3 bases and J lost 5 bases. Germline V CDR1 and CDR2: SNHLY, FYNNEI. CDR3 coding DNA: TGTGCCAGCAGTGATTGGGGACAGGGGGATCAGCCCCAGCATTTT. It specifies CASSDWGQGDQPQHF.

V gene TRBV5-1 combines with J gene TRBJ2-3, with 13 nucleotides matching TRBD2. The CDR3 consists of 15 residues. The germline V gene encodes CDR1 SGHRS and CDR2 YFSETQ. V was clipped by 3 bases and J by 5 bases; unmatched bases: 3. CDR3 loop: CASSSRTSGGDTQYF. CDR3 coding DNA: TGCGCCAGCAGCTCGCGGACTAGCGGGGGAGATACGCAGTATTTT.

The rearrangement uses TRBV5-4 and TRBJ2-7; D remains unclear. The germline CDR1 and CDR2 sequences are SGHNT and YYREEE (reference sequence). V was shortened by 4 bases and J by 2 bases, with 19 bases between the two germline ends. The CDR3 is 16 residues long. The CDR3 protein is CASSPSPGQSAYEQYF. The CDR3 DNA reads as TGTGCCAGCAGCCCCTCTCCCGGCCAGTCCGCCTACGAGCAGTACTTC.

The CDR3 is CASGRGGDSNQPQHF. The CDR3 nucleotides are TGTGCCAGCGGACGGGGGGGAGATAGCAATCAGCCCCAGCATTTT. This chain connects TRBV28 to TRBJ1-5; D is perhaps TRBD1 (5 bases). The length of the CDR3 is 15 residues. Trimming took off 8 bases at V and 0 bases at J, with 14 bases between the two ends. Germline values: CDR1 MDHEN, CDR2 SYDVKM.

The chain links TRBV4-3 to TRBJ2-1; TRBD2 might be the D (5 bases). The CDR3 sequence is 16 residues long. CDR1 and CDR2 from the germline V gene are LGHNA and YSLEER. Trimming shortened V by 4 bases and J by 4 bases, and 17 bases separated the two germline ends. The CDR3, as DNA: TGCGCCAGCAGCCGCATACACCTCGGGGTTTACAATGAGCAGTTCTTC. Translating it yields CASSRIHLGVYNEQFF.

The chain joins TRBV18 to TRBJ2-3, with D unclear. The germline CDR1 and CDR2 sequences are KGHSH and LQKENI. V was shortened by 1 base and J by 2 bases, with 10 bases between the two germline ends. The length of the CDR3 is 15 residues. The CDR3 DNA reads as TGTGCCAGCTCACCACGAAATAGCCTCACAGATACGCAGTATTTT. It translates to CASSPRNSLTDTQYF.

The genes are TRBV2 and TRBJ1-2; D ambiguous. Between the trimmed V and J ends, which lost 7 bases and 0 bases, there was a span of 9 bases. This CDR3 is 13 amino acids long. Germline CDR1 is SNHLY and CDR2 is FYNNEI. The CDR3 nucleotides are TGTGCCAGCATCGGAACTGCTAACTATGGCTACACCTTC. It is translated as CASIGTANYGYTF.

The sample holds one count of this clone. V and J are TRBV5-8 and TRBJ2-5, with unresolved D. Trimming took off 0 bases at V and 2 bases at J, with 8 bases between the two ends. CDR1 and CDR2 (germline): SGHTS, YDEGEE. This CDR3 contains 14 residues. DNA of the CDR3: TGTGCCAGCAGCTTGGGGCAGCCACAAGAGACCCAGTACTTC. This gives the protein CASSLGQPQETQYF. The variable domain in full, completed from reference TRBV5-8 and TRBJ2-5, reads EAGVTQSPTHLIKTRGQQATLRCSPISGHTSVYWYQQALGLGLQFLLWYDEGEERNRGNFPPRFSGRQFPNYSSELNVNALELEDSALYLCASSLGQPQETQYFGPGTRLLVL.

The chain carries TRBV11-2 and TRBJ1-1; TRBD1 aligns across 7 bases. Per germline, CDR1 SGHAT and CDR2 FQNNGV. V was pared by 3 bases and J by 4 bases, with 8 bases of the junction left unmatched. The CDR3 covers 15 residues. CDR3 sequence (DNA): TGTGCCAGCAGCTTTCAAAGGGGGCGTAGCACTGAAGCTTTCTTT. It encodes CASSFQRGRSTEAFF.

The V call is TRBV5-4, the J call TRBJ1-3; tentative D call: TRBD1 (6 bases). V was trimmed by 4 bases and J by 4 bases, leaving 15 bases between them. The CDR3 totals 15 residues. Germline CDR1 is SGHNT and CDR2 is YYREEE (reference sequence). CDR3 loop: CASSPAPGAGNTIYF. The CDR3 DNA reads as TGTGCCAGCAGCCCGGCCCCGGGGGCAGGAAACACCATATATTTT.

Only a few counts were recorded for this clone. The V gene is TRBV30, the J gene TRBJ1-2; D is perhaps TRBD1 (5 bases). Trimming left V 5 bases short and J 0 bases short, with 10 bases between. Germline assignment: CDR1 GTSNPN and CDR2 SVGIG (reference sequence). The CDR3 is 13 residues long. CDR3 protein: CAWAAGSNYGYTF. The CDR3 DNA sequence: TGTGCCTGGGCGGCAGGGTCTAACTATGGCTACACCTTC. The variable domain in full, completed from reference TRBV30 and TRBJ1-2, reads SQTIHQWPATLVQPVGSPLSLECTVEGTSNPNLYWYRQAAGRGLQLLFYSVGIGQISSEVPQNLSASRPQDRQFILSSKKLLLSDSGFYLCAWAAGSNYGYTFGSGTRLTVV.

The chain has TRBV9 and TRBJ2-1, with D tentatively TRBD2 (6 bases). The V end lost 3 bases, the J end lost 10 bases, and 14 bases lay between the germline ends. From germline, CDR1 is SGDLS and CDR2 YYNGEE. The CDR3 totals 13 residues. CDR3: CASSGGALKEQFF. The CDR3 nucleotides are TGTGCCAGCAGCGGCGGGGCCCTAAAGGAGCAGTTCTTC.

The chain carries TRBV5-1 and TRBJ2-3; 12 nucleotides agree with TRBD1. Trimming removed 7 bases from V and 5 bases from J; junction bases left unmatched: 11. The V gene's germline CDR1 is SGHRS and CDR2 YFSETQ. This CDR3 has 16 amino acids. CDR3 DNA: TGCGCCAGCGGGACCGGGACAGGGGGCGAAATAGATACGCAGTATTTT. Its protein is CASGTGTGGEIDTQYF.

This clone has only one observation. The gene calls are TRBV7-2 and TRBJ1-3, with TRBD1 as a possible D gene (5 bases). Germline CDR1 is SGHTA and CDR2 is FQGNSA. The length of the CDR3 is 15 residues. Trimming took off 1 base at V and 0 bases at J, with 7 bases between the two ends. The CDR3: CASSLVGGSGNTIYF. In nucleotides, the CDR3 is TGTGCCAGCAGCTTAGTCGGGGGCTCTGGAAACACCATATATTTT. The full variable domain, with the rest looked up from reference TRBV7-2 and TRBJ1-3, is GAGVSQSPSNKVTEKGKDVELRCDPISGHTALYWYRQSLGQGLEFLIYFQGNSAPDKSGLPSDRFSAERTGGSVSTLTIQRTQQEDSAVYLCASSLVGGSGNTIYFGEGSWLTVV.

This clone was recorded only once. The CDR3, as DNA: TGCGCCAGCAGCTTGGGGACGACAGGGTGGACCGGGGAGCTGTTTTTT. Translating gives CASSLGTTGWTGELFF. The V gene is TRBV5-1, the J gene TRBJ2-2, with 7 bases matching TRBD1. The germline V gene has CDR1 SGHRS and CDR2 YFSETQ. The CDR3 length is 16 residues. The J segment lost 5 bases and the V segment lost 0 bases, leaving 7 bases of the junction unmatched.

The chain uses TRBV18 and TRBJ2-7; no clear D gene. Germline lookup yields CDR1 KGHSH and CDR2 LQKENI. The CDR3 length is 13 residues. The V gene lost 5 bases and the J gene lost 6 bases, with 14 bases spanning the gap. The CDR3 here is CASSWTEVVEQYF. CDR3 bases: TGTGCCAGCTCATGGACCGAGGTCGTCGAGCAGTACTTC.

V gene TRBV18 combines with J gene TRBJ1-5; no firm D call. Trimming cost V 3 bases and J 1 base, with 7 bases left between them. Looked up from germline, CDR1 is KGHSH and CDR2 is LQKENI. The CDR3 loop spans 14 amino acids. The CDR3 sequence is CASSPGRSNQPQHF. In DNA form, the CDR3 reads TGTGCCAGCTCACCGGGCAGGAGCAATCAGCCCCAGCATTTT.

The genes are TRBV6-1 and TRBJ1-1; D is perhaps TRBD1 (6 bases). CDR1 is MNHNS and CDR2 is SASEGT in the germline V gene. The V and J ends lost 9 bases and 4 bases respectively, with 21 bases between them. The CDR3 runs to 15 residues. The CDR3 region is CASKRGRGNGTEAFF. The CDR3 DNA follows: TGTGCCAGTAAGCGGGGGCGAGGGAACGGCACTGAAGCTTTCTTT.

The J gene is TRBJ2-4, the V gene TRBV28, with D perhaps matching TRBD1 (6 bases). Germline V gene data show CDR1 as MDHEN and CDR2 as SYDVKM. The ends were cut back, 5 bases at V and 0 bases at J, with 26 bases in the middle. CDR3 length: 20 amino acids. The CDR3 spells CASSVVGDRTPRLAKNIQYF. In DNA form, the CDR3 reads TGTGCCAGCAGTGTTGTCGGAGACAGGACCCCCCGCCTAGCCAAAAACATTCAGTACTTC.

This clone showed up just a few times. CDR3 nucleotides: TGTGCCAGCAGTTACTCCCAGGGTGGAGGAAACACCATATATTTT. Its translation is CASSYSQGGGNTIYF. J is TRBJ1-3 and V is TRBV6-6, with D possibly being TRBD1 (5 bases). V was cut by 0 bases and J by 4 bases, with 10 bases left in between. Germline lookup yields CDR1 MNHNY and CDR2 SVGAGI (reference sequence). The CDR3 extends over 15 amino acids.

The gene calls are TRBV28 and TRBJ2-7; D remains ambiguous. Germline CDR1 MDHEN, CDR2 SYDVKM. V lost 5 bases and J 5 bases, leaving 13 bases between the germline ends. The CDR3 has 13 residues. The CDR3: CASSTFRSDEQYF. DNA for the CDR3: TGTGCCAGCAGTACGTTCCGATCCGACGAGCAGTACTTC. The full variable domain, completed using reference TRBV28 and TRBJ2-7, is DVKVTQSSRYLVKRTGEKVFLECVQDMDHENMFWYRQDPGLGLRLIYFSYDVKMKEKGDIPEGYSVSREKKERFSLILESASTNQTSMYLCASSTFRSDEQYFGPGTRLTVT.

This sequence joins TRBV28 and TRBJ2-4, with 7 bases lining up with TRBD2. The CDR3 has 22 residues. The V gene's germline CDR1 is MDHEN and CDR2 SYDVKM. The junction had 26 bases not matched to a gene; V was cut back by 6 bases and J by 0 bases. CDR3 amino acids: CASSRENLGWEGRREAKNIQYF. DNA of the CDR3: TGTGCCAGCAGCAGAGAGAACTTAGGTTGGGAGGGGAGGCGTGAAGCCAAAAACATTCAGTACTTC.